This TCR beta chain was profiled in a study of T cell responses to AZD1222 COVID-19 vaccine. About this clone: Its target is not known.

Study-wide results and limits: Donors in the cohort were predominantly white British and more often female, and clonal diversity was possibly underestimated. Repertoire samples came only from after the peak T cell response. Just five or six AZD1222 recipients were seropositive at baseline.

The table came from immunoSEQ multiplex PCR; TCRdb's copy has only in-frame clones and leaves some out. The table lists approximately 45,000 clones, 80% to 90% of them singletons. The CDR3 is 16 residues long. Germline V lookup: CDR1 SNHLY, CDR2 FYNNEI. Trimming cost V 7 bases and J 7 bases, with 23 bases left between them. The chain has TRBV2 and TRBJ2-4, with a possible D match to TRBD1 (7 bases). This clonotype originated in an adult who received the AZD1222 COVID-19 vaccine. This material consisted of peripheral blood, taken 28 days after the second AZD1222 dose. The CDR3 DNA follows: TGTGCCAGCAACCACCGGACACCCAGGGGGGTGAACATTCAGTACTTC. Its translation is CASNHRTPRGVNIQYF. Looking up the rest from reference TRBV2 and TRBJ2-4 gives the full variable domain: EPEVTQTPSHQVTQMGQEVILRCVPISNHLYFYWYRQILGQKVEFLVSFYNNEISEKSEIFDDQFSVERPDGSNFTLKIRSTKLEDSAMYFCASNHRTPRGVNIQYFGAGTRLSVL.